Presented here are 22 T cell receptor beta chains from one specimen sequenced in a study of tumor and adjacent non-tumor tissue in lung cancer. Three rounds of nested PCR, following a modified ARM-PCR protocol, produced the TCRbeta library. MiXCR, applied by TCRdb to the multiplex PCR reads, yields one record per CDR3 protein. The repertoire holds roughly 67,000 distinct CDR3 sequences, with 60% as singletons. No cell sorting was done before RNA was extracted from the tissue. The source material was lung tumor tissue. These receptors originate from a man between 45 and 60 years old with non-small cell lung cancer.

Worth noting for this clonotype: Sequence at one end of the junction differs from germline and may be a read error. The J gene is TRBJ2-5, the V gene TRBV11-2; D may correspond to TRBD1 or TRBD2 (5 bases each). Germline V gene data show CDR1 as SGHAT and CDR2 as FQNNGV. This CDR3 has 15 residues. The CDR3: CASSSTWGIAEAQYF. The CDR3 nucleotides are TGTGCCAGCAGCTCCACCTGGGGGATAGCAGAGGCCCAATACTTC.

This clonotype was counted a few times. A much bigger clone sits one base away, suggesting this may be a read error. The rearrangement links TRBV4-1 to TRBJ2-3, with a weak D call TRBD2 (6 bases). CDR1 MGHRA and CDR2 YSYEKL come from the germline V gene. CDR3 length equals 16 residues. Trimming left V 4 bases short and J 1 base short, with 15 bases between. CDR3 region: CASSPRLVGGTDTQYF. The CDR3 nucleotides read TGCGCCAGCAGCCCCCGACTAGTGGGGGGCACAGATACGCAGTATTTT.

As regards this clonotype: A read error is possible here, since a much larger clone lies one base away. The V gene is TRBV2, the J gene TRBJ2-1; no clear D. The length of the CDR3 is 12 residues. Germline V lookup: CDR1 SNHLY, CDR2 FYNNEI. The CDR3 sequence is CAISRQSNEQFF. CDR3 sequence (DNA): TGTGCCATCAGTCGGCAGAGCAATGAGCAGTTCTTC.

This clonotype was picked up many times. The rearrangement joins TRBV6-2 or TRBV6-3 to TRBJ2-1, with TRBD1 matching 8 bases. The CDR3 runs to 16 residues. The ends lost 5 bases at V and 3 bases at J; junction bases unmatched: 9. Germline V CDR1 and CDR2: MNHEY, SVGEGT. CDR3 protein: CASSTPGGGFYNEQFF. CDR3 DNA sequence: TGTGCCAGCAGTACCCCAGGGGGCGGCTTCTACAATGAGCAGTTCTTC.

Remarks on this clonotype: This may come from a read error, since a much larger clone is one base off. Since no conserved phenylalanine or tryptophan closes the CDR3, a read error is the likely cause. This chain joins TRBV29-1 and TRBJ2-5; TRBD2 matches 8 bases. The germline V gene encodes CDR1 SQVTM and CDR2 ANQGSEA. CDR3 length equals 18 residues. V shed 3 bases and J 0 bases; nucleotides not matched to a gene: 15. As DNA, the CDR3 is TGCAGCGTTGAGGGGACTAGTAATAACGAAGGGTACCAAGAGACCCAGTACTCC. Its translation: CSVEGTSNNEGYQETQYS.

Turning to this clonotype: A junction end diverges from the germline sequence, so it may reflect a read error. The chain carries TRBV28 and TRBJ2-7; 7 bases are a match to TRBD2. Germline values: CDR1 MDHEN, CDR2 SYDVKM. CDR3 length: 14 residues. The CDR3 protein is CPSSPTSVTYEQYF. The CDR3, as DNA: TGTCCCAGCAGCCCCACTAGCGTCACTTACGAGCAGTACTTC.

On this clonotype: A much larger clone is a single base away; this may be a read error. The chain couples TRBV6-1 to TRBJ1-3, with TRBD1 as a possible D gene (5 bases). From germline, CDR1 is MNHNS and CDR2 SASEGT. V gave up 4 bases and J gave up 2 bases, with 12 bases separating them. The CDR3 is 15 residues long. CDR3 sequence reads: CASSGLWGPGNTIYF. The CDR3, as DNA: TGTGCCAGCAGTGGATTGTGGGGCCCTGGAAACACCATATATTTT.

On this clonotype itself: At one boundary the junction diverges from the germline segment, which might be a read error. This chain uses TRBV11-3 with TRBJ2-2, with D maybe TRBD2 (6 bases). CDR1 SGHNT and CDR2 YENEEA come from the germline V gene. CDR3 length: 14 residues. CDR3 DNA: TGTGTCAGCAGCCCCAACATGCGGGACGGGGAGCTGTTCTTT. Residues: CVSSPNMRDGELFF.

As concerns this clonotype: At one end, the junction sequence differs from germline, possibly due to a read error. The rearrangement links TRBV11-2 to TRBJ1-2; D not resolved. This CDR3 is built from 13 residues. The germline V gene encodes CDR1 SGHAT and CDR2 FQNNGV. The CDR3 DNA reads as TGTACCAGCAGCTTAGATGAAGGGCCCGGCTACACCTTC. As protein: CTSSLDEGPGYTF.

This clonotype was counted once. One end of the junction fails to match germline, which may point to a read error. The J gene is TRBJ1-1, the V gene TRBV12-3 or TRBV12-4, with D perhaps matching TRBD1 (5 bases). The CDR3 is 15 amino acids. The CDR3 here is CASSLHGTVNTEAFF. The CDR3 DNA sequence: TGTGCCAGCAGTTTGCACGGGACGGTGAACACTGAAGCATTCTTC.

The CDR3 region has the DNA TGCGCCAGCAGCTTACAGGTCCCGTCCTCTGGGGCCAACGTCCTGACTTTC. The encoded protein is CASSLQVPSSGANVLTF. V and J are TRBV5-1 and TRBJ2-6; D perhaps matches TRBD1 (5 bases). This CDR3 is built from 17 residues. The germline gives CDR1 SGHRS, CDR2 YFSETQ. Trimming shortened V by 2 bases and J by 0 bases, and 12 bases separated the two germline ends. Drawing the rest from reference TRBV5-1 and TRBJ2-6, the complete variable domain is KAGVTQTPRYLIKTRGQQVTLSCSPISGHRSVSWYQQTPGQGLQFLFEYFSETQRNKGNFPGRFSGRQFSNSRSEMNVSTLELGDSALYLCASSLQVPSSGANVLTFGAGSRLTVL.

Comments on this clonotype: A clone one base away is much larger, so this may be a read error. The chain recombines TRBV6-6 with TRBJ2-2; D gene uncertain. V was cut by 5 bases and J by 3 bases, with 10 bases left in between. This CDR3 region has 14 residues. From germline, CDR1 is MNHNY and CDR2 SVGAGI (reference sequence). The CDR3 nucleotides read TGTGCCAGCAGTCCGCCCATACACACCGGGGAGCTGTTTTTT. Its protein product is CASSPPIHTGELFF.

This clonotype was counted many times. CDR3 sequence: CSEVGGAGTDTQYF. CDR3 sequence (DNA): TGCTCTGAAGTTGGTGGGGCGGGCACAGATACGCAGTATTTT. This chain joins TRBV20-1 and TRBJ2-3; tentatively, D is TRBD1 (5 bases). The CDR3 is 14 amino acids. Germline CDR1 is DFQATT and CDR2 is SNEGSKA (reference sequence).

About this clonotype: Compared with germline, one end of the junction differs, possibly owing to a read error. The chain couples TRBV11-2 to TRBJ2-1; TRBD1 matches at 9 bases. This CDR3 has 15 amino acids. The V gene's germline CDR1 is SGHAT and CDR2 FQNNGV. CDR3 amino acids: CVSNSDRGGYNEQFF. CDR3 DNA sequence: TGTGTCAGCAACTCGGACAGGGGCGGCTACAATGAGCAGTTCTTC.

V gene TRBV28 combines with J gene TRBJ2-3; D might be TRBD2 (6 bases). CDR1 and CDR2 from the germline V gene are MDHEN and SYDVKM. CDR3 length: 16 residues. Trimming removed 6 bases at V and 3 bases at J, with 19 bases between. The chain's CDR3 is CASSTPEGTTTDTQYF. The CDR3 region has the DNA TGTGCCAGCAGCACACCGGAGGGGACGACGACAGATACGCAGTATTTT.

In its sample, this clonotype was seen many times. The rearrangement links TRBV28 to TRBJ2-7, with 8 bases identical to TRBD2. V lost 6 bases, J lost 4 bases, and 8 bases stayed unmatched. The CDR3 loop spans 14 amino acids. Germline V gene data show CDR1 as MDHEN and CDR2 as SYDVKM. This chain's CDR3 is CASRRGSGAYEQYF. In DNA form, the CDR3 reads TGTGCCAGCAGGCGGGGTAGCGGGGCGTACGAGCAGTACTTC.

In this sample, this clonotype turned up many times. CDR3 sequence: CASSKVWTGMYEQYF. CDR3 in DNA: TGTGCCAGCAGCAAAGTTTGGACAGGGATGTACGAGCAGTACTTC. This chain connects TRBV21-1 to TRBJ2-7; TRBD1, the D gene given by the table, was not confirmed from the DNA. TRBV21-1 has pseudogene status. The CDR3 spans 15 residues.

The gene calls are TRBV5-4 and TRBJ2-7, with unresolved D. The germline V gene has CDR1 SGHNT and CDR2 YYREEE (reference sequence). Trimming left V 8 bases short and J 2 bases short, with 17 bases between. The CDR3 has 14 residues. Here the CDR3 DNA reads TGTGCCAGTAGCCGGCGGAACTCGCCCTACGAGCAGTACTTC. Amino acids: CASSRRNSPYEQYF.

Notes on this clonotype: Being one base from a much bigger clone, this may be a read error. J is TRBJ2-1 and V is TRBV10-3, with D possibly TRBD1 on 6 matching bases. The CDR3 has 15 residues. V dropped 0 bases and J dropped 8 bases, with 14 bases sitting between them. Germline lookup yields CDR1 ENHRY and CDR2 SYGVKD. CDR3 in DNA: TGTGCCATCAGTGAGTCCCGGGACACGGTACATGAGCAGTTCTTC. Translated, it gives CAISESRDTVHEQFF.

There are a few counts of this clonotype. A single base separates this from a much larger clone, so it may be a read error. The V call is TRBV4-2, the J call TRBJ1-5, with 12 bases aligning to TRBD1. The CDR3 runs 17 residues. The germline V gene encodes CDR1 LGHNA and CDR2 YNFKEQ. The CDR3: CASNQEGTGGPNQPQHF. CDR3 nucleotides: TGTGCCAGCAACCAAGAGGGGACAGGGGGCCCGAATCAGCCCCAGCATTTT.

There are a few counts of this clonotype. The chain joins TRBV5-1 to TRBJ2-1, with 11 positions matching TRBD2. The CDR3 spans 16 residues. Germline CDR1 is SGHRS and CDR2 is YFSETQ. Trimming took 2 bases from V and 6 from J; bases not matched to a gene: 7. CDR3 sequence: CASSLHPSGRPNEQFF. CDR3 in DNA: TGCGCCAGCAGCTTACACCCTAGCGGGAGGCCCAATGAGCAGTTCTTC.

About this clonotype itself: A junction boundary mismatches the germline segment, possibly from a read error. The V gene is TRBV5-4, the J gene TRBJ1-5, with 12 bases aligning to TRBD1. Germline V gene data show CDR1 as SGHNT and CDR2 as YYREEE (reference sequence). CDR3 length equals 16 residues. The CDR3 DNA is TGTCCCAGCAGCTTGTCGGGACAGGGGGCGGATCAGCCCCAGCATTTT. This gives the protein CPSSLSGQGADQPQHF.